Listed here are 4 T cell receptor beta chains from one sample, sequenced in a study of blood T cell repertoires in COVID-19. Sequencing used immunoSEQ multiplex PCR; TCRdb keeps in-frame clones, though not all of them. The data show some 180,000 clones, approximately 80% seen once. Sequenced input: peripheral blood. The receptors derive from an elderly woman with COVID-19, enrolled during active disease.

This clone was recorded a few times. CDR3 sequence reads: CASRVDIQVEAFF. Here the CDR3 DNA reads TGTGCCAGCAGGGTGGACATCCAGGTTGAAGCTTTCTTT. The J gene is TRBJ1-1, the V gene TRBV7-9, with a possible D match to TRBD1 (5 bases). Germline V gene data show CDR1 as SEHNR and CDR2 as FQNEAQ (reference sequence). The CDR3 length is 13 residues. V was shortened by 6 bases and J by 7 bases, with 15 bases between the two germline ends.

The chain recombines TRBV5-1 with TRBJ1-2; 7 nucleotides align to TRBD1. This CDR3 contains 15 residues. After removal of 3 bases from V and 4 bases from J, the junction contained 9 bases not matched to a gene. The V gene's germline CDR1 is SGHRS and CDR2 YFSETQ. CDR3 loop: CASSSGQTRGYGYTF. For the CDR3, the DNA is TGCGCCAGCAGCTCGGGACAGACCCGGGGCTATGGCTACACCTTC.

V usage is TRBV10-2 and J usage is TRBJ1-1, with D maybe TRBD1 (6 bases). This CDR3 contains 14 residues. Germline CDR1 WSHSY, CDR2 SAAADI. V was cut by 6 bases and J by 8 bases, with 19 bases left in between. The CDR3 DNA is TGCGCCAGCAGATACCTCACAGGGCTTACAGAAGCTTTCTTT. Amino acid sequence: CASRYLTGLTEAFF.

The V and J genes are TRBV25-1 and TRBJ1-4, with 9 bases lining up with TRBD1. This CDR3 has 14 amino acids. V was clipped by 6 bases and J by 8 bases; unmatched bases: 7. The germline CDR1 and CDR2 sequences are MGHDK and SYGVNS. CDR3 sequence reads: CASRDDRGTEKLFF. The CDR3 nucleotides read TGTGCCAGCAGGGATGACAGGGGGACCGAAAAACTGTTTTTT.